This T cell receptor beta chain appears in the sequencing data of a study of cytomegalovirus exposure and HLA in healthy donors. Study summary: Of all 400 or so donors who were genotyped, roughly 81% belonged to the Caucasian-associated ancestry cluster. Broader study findings: Among TCR beta chains, those listed as cytomegalovirus-associated numbered about 160. Among CMV-associated TCR beta chains, most appeared HLA-restricted in a later analysis.

As for this clone: The antigen remains undetermined.

The germline V gene encodes CDR1 MNHNS and CDR2 SASEGT. The V and J ends lost 5 bases and 8 bases, in that order; junction bases with no gene match: 11. The CDR3 loop spans 15 amino acids. Donors had nominal health at sampling but likely had unrecorded immune exposures. PCR amplification relied on 60 Vbeta primers (plus 13 Jbeta primers). TCRdb's table, derived via immunoSEQ multiplex PCR, lists solely in-frame clones and lacks some. The profile shows about 180,000 clones, about 80% of them singletons. Sequences were obtained from PBMCs. The chain couples TRBV6-1 to TRBJ1-4; 7 nucleotides match TRBD1. The sequence derives from a woman under 40 in good health and CMV-seronegative. The CDR3 sequence is CASSPGTETTEKLFF. CDR3 coding DNA: TGTGCCAGCAGTCCCGGGACAGAAACAACAGAAAAACTGTTTTTT.